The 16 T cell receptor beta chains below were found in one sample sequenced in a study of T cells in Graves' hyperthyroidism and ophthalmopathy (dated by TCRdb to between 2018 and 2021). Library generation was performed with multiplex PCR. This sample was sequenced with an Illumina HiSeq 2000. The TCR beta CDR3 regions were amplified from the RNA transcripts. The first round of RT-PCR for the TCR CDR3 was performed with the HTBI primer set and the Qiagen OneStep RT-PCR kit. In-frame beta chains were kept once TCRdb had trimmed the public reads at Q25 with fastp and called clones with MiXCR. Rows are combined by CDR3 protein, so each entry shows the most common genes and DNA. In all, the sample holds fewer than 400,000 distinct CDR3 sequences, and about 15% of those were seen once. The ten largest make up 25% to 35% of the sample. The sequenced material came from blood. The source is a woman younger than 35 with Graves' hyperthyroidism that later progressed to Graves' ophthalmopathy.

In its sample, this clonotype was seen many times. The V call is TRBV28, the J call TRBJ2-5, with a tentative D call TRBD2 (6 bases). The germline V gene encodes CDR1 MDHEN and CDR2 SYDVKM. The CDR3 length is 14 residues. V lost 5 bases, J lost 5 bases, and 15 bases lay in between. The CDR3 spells CASSPHSGHETQYF. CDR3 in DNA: TGTGCCAGCAGTCCCCATAGCGGCCACGAGACCCAGTACTTC.

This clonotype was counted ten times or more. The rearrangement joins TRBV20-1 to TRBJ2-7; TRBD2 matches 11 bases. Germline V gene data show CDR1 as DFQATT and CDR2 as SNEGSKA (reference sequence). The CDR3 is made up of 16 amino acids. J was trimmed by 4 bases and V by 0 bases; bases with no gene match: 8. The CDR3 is CSAREFSGRAGYEQYF. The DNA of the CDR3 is TGCAGTGCTAGAGAATTTAGCGGGAGGGCCGGGTACGAGCAGTACTTC.

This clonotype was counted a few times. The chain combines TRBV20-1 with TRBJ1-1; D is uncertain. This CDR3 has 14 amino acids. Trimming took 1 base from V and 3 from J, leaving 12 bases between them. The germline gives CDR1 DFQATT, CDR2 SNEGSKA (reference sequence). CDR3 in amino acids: CSARGVYSHTEAFF. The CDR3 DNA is TGCAGTGCTAGAGGAGTGTACAGCCACACTGAAGCTTTCTTT.

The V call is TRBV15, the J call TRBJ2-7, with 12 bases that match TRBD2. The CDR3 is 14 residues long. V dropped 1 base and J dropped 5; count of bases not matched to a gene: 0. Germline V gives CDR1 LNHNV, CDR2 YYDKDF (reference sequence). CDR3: CATSRGLAGDEQYF. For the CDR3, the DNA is TGTGCCACCAGCAGAGGACTAGCGGGAGACGAGCAGTACTTC.

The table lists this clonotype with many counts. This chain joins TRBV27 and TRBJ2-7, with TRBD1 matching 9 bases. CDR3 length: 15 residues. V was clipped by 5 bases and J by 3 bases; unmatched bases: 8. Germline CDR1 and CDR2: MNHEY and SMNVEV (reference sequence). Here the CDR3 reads CASSLDRGGSYEQYF. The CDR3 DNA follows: TGTGCCAGCAGTCTCGACAGGGGGGGTAGCTACGAGCAGTACTTC.

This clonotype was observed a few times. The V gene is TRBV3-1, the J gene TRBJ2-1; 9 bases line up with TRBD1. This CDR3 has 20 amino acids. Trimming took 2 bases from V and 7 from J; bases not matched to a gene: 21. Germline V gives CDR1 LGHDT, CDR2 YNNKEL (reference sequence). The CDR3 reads CASSQLDLYEQGAQGNEQFF. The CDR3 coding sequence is TGTGCCAGCAGCCAACTTGATTTATACGAACAGGGGGCGCAAGGAAATGAGCAGTTCTTC.

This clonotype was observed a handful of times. CDR3 loop: CASSQDLGPFEQYF. CDR3 coding DNA: TGCGCCAGCAGCCAAGACCTGGGCCCGTTCGAGCAGTACTTC. The rearrangement uses TRBV4-1 and TRBJ2-7, with D hard to call. The CDR3 contains 14 residues. Germline V gene sequence: CDR1 MGHRA, CDR2 YSYEKL. The V end was cut by 0 bases, the J end by 6 bases, with 12 bases between.

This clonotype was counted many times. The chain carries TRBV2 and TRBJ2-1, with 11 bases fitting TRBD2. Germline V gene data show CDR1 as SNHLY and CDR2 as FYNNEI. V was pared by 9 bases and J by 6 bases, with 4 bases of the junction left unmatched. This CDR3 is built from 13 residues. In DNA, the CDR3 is TGTGCCAGTACTAGCGGGAGTTTCAATGAGCAGTTCTTC. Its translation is CASTSGSFNEQFF.

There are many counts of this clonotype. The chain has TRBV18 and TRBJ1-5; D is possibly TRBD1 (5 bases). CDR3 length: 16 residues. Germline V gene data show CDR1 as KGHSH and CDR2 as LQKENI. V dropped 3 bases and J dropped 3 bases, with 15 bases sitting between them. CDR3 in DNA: TGTGCCAGCTCACCCGGGACGGAGTCCGTCAATCAGCCCCAGCATTTT. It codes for CASSPGTESVNQPQHF.

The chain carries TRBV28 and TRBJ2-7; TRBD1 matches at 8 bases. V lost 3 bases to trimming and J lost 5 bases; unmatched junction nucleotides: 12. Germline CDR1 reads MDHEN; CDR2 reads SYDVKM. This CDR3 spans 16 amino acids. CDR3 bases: TGTGCCAGCAGTTTCGACTGGACAGGGCTTTCCCACGAGCAGTACTTC. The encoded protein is CASSFDWTGLSHEQYF.

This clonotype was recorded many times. Written as DNA, the CDR3 is TGTGCCAGCAGCTTAAGGAGGTACACTGAAGCTTTCTTT. Translated: CASSLRRYTEAFF. The chain couples TRBV7-2 to TRBJ1-1, with D unresolved. Deletions cut 2 bases from V and 3 bases from J, with 7 bases between. This CDR3 is built from 13 residues. CDR1 and CDR2 from the germline V gene are SGHTA and FQGNSA.

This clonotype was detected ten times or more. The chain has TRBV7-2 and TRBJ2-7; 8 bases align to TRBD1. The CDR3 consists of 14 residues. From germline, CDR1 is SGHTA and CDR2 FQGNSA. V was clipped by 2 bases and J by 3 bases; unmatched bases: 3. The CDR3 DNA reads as TGTGCCAGCAGCTTACAGGGGGCTCGCTACGAGCAGTACTTC. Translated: CASSLQGARYEQYF.

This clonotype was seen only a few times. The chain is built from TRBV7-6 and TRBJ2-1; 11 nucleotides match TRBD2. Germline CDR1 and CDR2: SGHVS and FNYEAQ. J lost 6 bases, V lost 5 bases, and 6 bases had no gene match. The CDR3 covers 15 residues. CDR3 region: CASSAGLAEVNEQFF. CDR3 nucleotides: TGTGCCAGCAGCGCGGGACTAGCGGAGGTCAATGAGCAGTTCTTC.

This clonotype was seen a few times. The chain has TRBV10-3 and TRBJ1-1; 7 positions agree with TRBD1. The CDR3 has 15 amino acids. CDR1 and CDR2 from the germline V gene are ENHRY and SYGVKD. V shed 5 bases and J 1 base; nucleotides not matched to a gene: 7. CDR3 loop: CAISPTGAENTEAFF. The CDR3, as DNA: TGTGCCATCAGTCCCACAGGGGCTGAGAACACTGAAGCTTTCTTT.

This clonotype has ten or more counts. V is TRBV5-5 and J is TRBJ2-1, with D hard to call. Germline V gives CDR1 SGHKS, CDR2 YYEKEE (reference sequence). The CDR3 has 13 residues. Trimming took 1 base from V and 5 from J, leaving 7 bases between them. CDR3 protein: CASSLWQNNEQFF. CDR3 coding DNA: TGTGCCAGCAGCTTGTGGCAGAACAATGAGCAGTTCTTC.

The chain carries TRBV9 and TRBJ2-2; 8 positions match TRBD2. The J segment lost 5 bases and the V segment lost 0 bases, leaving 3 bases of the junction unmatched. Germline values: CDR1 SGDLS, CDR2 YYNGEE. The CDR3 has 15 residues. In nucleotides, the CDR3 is TGTGCCAGCAGCGTAGAACCGGGAGGGACCGGGGAGCTGTTTTTT. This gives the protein CASSVEPGGTGELFF.